The text below deals with one TCR beta chain. In germline, CDR1 is MGHRA, CDR2 YSYEKL. The CDR3 has 14 residues. V lost 4 bases to trimming and J lost 5 bases, with 14 bases between them. TCRdb's table, derived via immunoSEQ multiplex PCR, lists solely in-frame clones and lacks some. The profile covers more than 550,000 clones, with roughly 88% appearing a single time and around 0.0094% taken by the ten largest. This record belongs to a study of shared T cell receptors in the human thymus. These sequences were also reported in another study, on human thymus T cells. This second study notes: Thymic repertoires overlap heavily among unrelated individuals, related research has reported.

Sequenced sample: thymocytes. V gene TRBV4-1 combines with J gene TRBJ1-1; D might be TRBD1 (5 bases). The clonotype was recovered from a girl under three years old with a congenital heart defect. The CDR3 loop is CASSLTGGRTEAFF. The CDR3 nucleotides are TGCGCCAGCAGCCTAACCGGGGGGAGGACTGAAGCTTTCTTT.